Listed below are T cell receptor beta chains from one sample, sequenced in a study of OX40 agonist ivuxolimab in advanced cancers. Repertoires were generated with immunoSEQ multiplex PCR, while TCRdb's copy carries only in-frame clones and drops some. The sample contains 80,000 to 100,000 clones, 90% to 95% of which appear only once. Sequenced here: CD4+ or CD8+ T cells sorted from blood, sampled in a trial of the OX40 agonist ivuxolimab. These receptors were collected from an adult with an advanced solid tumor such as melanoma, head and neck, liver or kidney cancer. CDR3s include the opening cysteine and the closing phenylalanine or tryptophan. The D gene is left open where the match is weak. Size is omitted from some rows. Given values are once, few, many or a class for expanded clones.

CASSPTGTYEQYF TGTGCCAGCAGCCCGACAGGCACATACGAGCAGTACTTC NA NA TRBJ2-7 TRBV7-3
CASSYDREYGYTF TGTGCCAGCAGCTACGACAGGGAATATGGCTACACCTTC TRBD1 NA TRBJ1-2 TRBV9
CASSLALGGGVSYNEQFF TGTGCCAGCAGCTTGGCCCTGGGGGGAGGGGTCTCCTACAATGAGCAGTTCTTC TRBD2 NA TRBJ2-1 TRBV5-6
CAISESVARNEQFF TGTGCCATCAGTGAGTCTGTGGCCCGCAATGAGCAGTTCTTC NA NA TRBJ2-1 TRBV10-3
CASSFARNTAETQYF TGTGCCAGCAGCTTCGCCAGAAATACCGCAGAGACCCAGTACTTC NA NA TRBJ2-5 TRBV5-6
CASSLADSHYEQYF TGTGCCAGCAGCTTAGCGGACAGCCACTACGAGCAGTACTTC NA NA TRBJ2-7 TRBV11-3
CASRSTSGSTYEQYF TGTGCCAGTAGGTCGACTAGCGGGAGTACCTACGAGCAGTACTTC TRBD2 NA TRBJ2-7 TRBV19
CASSQDRGRETQYF TGTGCCAGCAGTCAAGACAGGGGGCGAGAGACCCAGTACTTC TRBD1 NA TRBJ2-5 TRBV6-1
CASSARGGDYNEQFF TGTGCCAGCAGCGCACGAGGAGGCGACTACAATGAGCAGTTCTTC NA NA TRBJ2-1 TRBV7-6
CASSRLLAGGSNLTDTQYF TGTGCCAGCAGCAGGCTACTAGCGGGGGGCTCCAATCTCACAGATACGCAGTATTTT TRBD2 NA TRBJ2-3 TRBV11-2
CASSLGLSTGLSNQPQHF TGCGCCAGCAGCCTCGGTCTCTCGACAGGGTTGAGCAATCAGCCCCAGCATTTT TRBD1 once TRBJ1-5 TRBV5-1
CASSISIDTQYF TGTGCCAGTAGTATCTCGATAGATACGCAGTATTTT NA NA TRBJ2-3 TRBV19
CASSHLLGLAETTDTQYF TGTGCCAGCAGCCACCTTTTGGGACTAGCGGAGACCACAGATACGCAGTATTTT TRBD2 NA TRBJ2-3 TRBV11-3
CASSLTGLSYNEQFF TGTGCCAGCAGTTTAACGGGGTTATCCTACAATGAGCAGTTCTTC NA NA TRBJ2-1 TRBV27
CASSLGQRQTQYF TGTGCCAGTAGTCTTGGACAGCGGCAGACCCAGTACTTC NA NA TRBJ2-5 TRBV19
CASSTRGGDGYTF TGTGCCAGTAGTACTAGAGGAGGGGATGGCTACACCTTC NA NA TRBJ1-2 TRBV19